This T cell receptor beta chain was observed in a study of fetal regulatory T cell absence and autoimmunity. Generated by immunoSEQ multiplex PCR, the TCRdb table keeps only in-frame clones and is missing some. Among 95,000 or so clones listed, about three quarters were seen once. The germline V gene encodes CDR1 MNHEY and CDR2 SMNVEV (reference sequence). The CDR3 has 19 amino acids. V was trimmed by 5 bases and J by 0 bases, leaving 24 bases between them. The TCR comes from a male donor with IPEX syndrome. Sequenced: pancreas tissue. The chain is built from TRBV27 and TRBJ2-3, with a possible D match to TRBD2 (6 bases). The DNA of the CDR3 is TGTGCCAGCAGTCCCTACGGCGGCAATCTAGCGCGAAGCACAGATACGCAGTATTTT. Translated: CASSPYGGNLARSTDTQYF.